This T cell receptor (beta chain) was found in a study of blood T cell repertoires in COVID-19. About the research overall: PBMCs, B-cell-depleted T cells, or T cells were the source of the cDNA or gDNA that made up the material.

In the authors' methods: Researchers report that nucleated cell counts were estimated from reference gene primer amplification. The repertoire was sequenced with immunoSEQ multiplex PCR; TCRdb's copy has only in-frame clones and lacks some. V, J and clone size reflect that table, while D and trimming were determined from the DNA. The top ten clones hold over 9.5% of a sample with some 450,000 clones, approximately 89% of them seen once. In this sample, this clone turned up once. Followed over time, Seattle patients had been enrolled while infection was active. The CDR3 contains 16 residues. The gene calls are TRBV21-1 and TRBJ2-1; TRBD1 was called by the table and not checked on the DNA. TRBV21-1 counts as a pseudogene. The sequence came from a woman in her forties or fifties with COVID-19, enrolled during active disease. What was sequenced was peripheral blood. The CDR3 loop reads CASSSHSQGSYNEQFF. The CDR3 DNA reads TGTGCCAGCAGCTCTCACTCCCAGGGCAGCTACAATGAGCAGTTCTTC.